Listed below are T cell receptor beta chains from one sample, sequenced in a study of blood T cell repertoires in COVID-19. Only in-frame clones appear in the TCRdb table, and some are missing; sequencing was by immunoSEQ multiplex PCR. Here the sample spans more than 40,000 clones, more than 75% being singletons. Sequenced: peripheral blood. These receptors all stem from a man aged 55 to 69 with active or convalescent COVID-19. CDR3s include the opening cysteine and the closing phenylalanine or tryptophan. A D gene is named only where the DNA matches it firmly. The size of a clone is reported for some rows only, either as once, few or many, or as a class for expanded clones.

D	size	J	V	DNA	CDR3
NA	NA	TRBJ2-7	TRBV5-1	TGCGCCAGCAGCCAGGGCTACGAGCAGTACTTC	CASSQGYEQYF
NA	once	TRBJ2-5	TRBV20-1	TGCAGTGCTAGTCTGCGGGGCCGCCAAGAGACCCAGTACTTC	CSASLRGRQETQYF
NA	NA	TRBJ1-1	TRBV5-1	TGCGCCAGCAGCTTTGATACGGGGGTGAGCACTGAAGCTTTCTTT	CASSFDTGVSTEAFF
TRBD2	NA	TRBJ2-3	TRBV5-4	TGTGCCAGCATCAATAGCGGGGGGCCTAGCACAGATACGCAGTATTTT	CASINSGGPSTDTQYF
NA	few	TRBJ1-3	TRBV7-9	TGTGCCAGCAGCAGCCGATGGGGAAACACCATATATTTT	CASSSRWGNTIYF
TRBD1	NA	TRBJ1-1	TRBV9	TGTGCCAGCAGCGACTCCGTACAGGGGAGGAGGACTGAAGCTTTCTTT	CASSDSVQGRRTEAFF
NA	many	TRBJ2-7	TRBV7-8	TGTGCCAGCAGCTTAGCCCCGGGACACTACTACTACGAGCAGTACTTC	CASSLAPGHYYYEQYF
NA	NA	TRBJ2-7	TRBV28	TGTGCCAGCAGCCCCGGTGGGGCCCGGAACGAGCAGTACTTC	CASSPGGARNEQYF
NA	NA	TRBJ1-3	TRBV7-9	TGTGCCAGCAGCCTCAGCTCTGGAAACACCATATATTTT	CASSLSSGNTIYF
NA	NA	TRBJ2-4	TRBV10-3	TGTGCCATCAGTGAGGGAATCGGGTTTTACATTCAGTACTTC	CAISEGIGFYIQYF
NA	once	TRBJ1-1	TRBV9	TGTGCCAGCAGCGTAGATCCCCACAGGGTTGGCACTGAAGCTTTCTTT	CASSVDPHRVGTEAFF
NA	NA	TRBJ1-1	TRBV6-5	TGTGCCAGCATAAGAGGTGACACTGAAGCTTTCTTT	CASIRGDTEAFF
NA	few	TRBJ1-1	TRBV7-9	TGTGCCAGCAGCTTCGGGTTTGAGGGCACTGAAGCTTTCTTT	CASSFGFEGTEAFF
NA	NA	TRBJ1-3	TRBV2	TGTGCCAGCAGACCCCAGGGTCCTGGAAACACCATATATTTT	CASRPQGPGNTIYF
NA	NA	TRBJ1-1	TRBV6-1	TGTGCCAGCAGTGAAGCGGAGGGGACGACGGCTTTCTTT	CASSEAEGTTAFF
NA	NA	TRBJ1-2	TRBV6-6	TGTGCCAGCAGTTACTCGAGGGAAGACTACACCTTC	CASSYSREDYTF
TRBD2	NA	TRBJ2-5	TRBV28	TGTGCCAGCAGTTTACCTAGCGGGGGGGCAGGGCAAGAGACCCAGTACTTC	CASSLPSGGAGQETQYF
NA	few	TRBJ2-7	TRBV9	TGTGCCAGCAGCGTTACCCCAGGCGGGGATTCCTACGAGCAGTACTTC	CASSVTPGGDSYEQYF
TRBD1	NA	TRBJ2-7	TRBV18	TGTGCCAGCTCACCATCAGGGACAGGGGACCTGGACGAGCAGTACTTC	CASSPSGTGDLDEQYF
NA	NA	TRBJ2-1	TRBV5-1	TGCGCCAGCAGCTTGGAGGGCGGGCTTAACAATGAGCAGTTCTTC	CASSLEGGLNNEQFF
NA	NA	TRBJ1-5	TRBV4-2	TGTGCCAGCAGCCAAGATTATGCGGGAGCAAATCAGCCCCAGCATTTT	CASSQDYAGANQPQHF
NA	NA	TRBJ1-1	TRBV24-1	TGTGCCACCAGTGTGAGACAGAGCCCCCTGAACACTGAAGCTTTCTTT	CATSVRQSPLNTEAFF
NA	NA	TRBJ1-1	TRBV2	TGTGCCAGCAGTGTAGATGGTAGCACTGAAGCTTTCTTT	CASSVDGSTEAFF
NA	NA	TRBJ1-3	TRBV15	TGTGCCACCAGCATGGGGACTGCGAACTCTGGAAACACCATATATTTT	CATSMGTANSGNTIYF
TRBD1	NA	TRBJ1-6	TRBV27	TGTGCCAGCAGTCCCCCGGGACAGGCGAATTCACCCCTCCACTTT	CASSPPGQANSPLHF
NA	NA	TRBJ2-1	TRBV6-5	TGTGCCAGCAGCCACGGGGGTCTAGGGGACAATGAGCAGTTCTTC	CASSHGGLGDNEQFF
NA	NA	TRBJ1-6	TRBV5-4	TGTGCCAGCAGCTTGGAAATGGGCGGGAATTCACCCCTCCACTTT	CASSLEMGGNSPLHF
TRBD1	NA	TRBJ1-1	TRBV5-1	TGCGCCAGCACTGTTGGGACAGGGGATACTGAAGCTTTCTTT	CASTVGTGDTEAFF
NA	once	TRBJ2-1	TRBV11-2	TGTGCCAGCAGCCCCGGGGACAATGAGCAGTTCTTC	CASSPGDNEQFF
NA	NA	TRBJ2-7	TRBV30	TGTGCCTGGAGTGGCCGTGAGGGCTTGCAGTACTTC	CAWSGREGLQYF
TRBD1	NA	TRBJ2-3	TRBV5-6	TGTGCCAGCAGCTTGGGGGACAGGGACACAGATACGCAGTATTTT	CASSLGDRDTDTQYF
TRBD2	NA	TRBJ2-2	TRBV7-9	TGTGCCAGCAGCTCTTCGGCCCTAGCGGGGGTCGGGGAGCTGTTTTTT	CASSSSALAGVGELFF
NA	NA	TRBJ2-5	TRBV3-1/TRBV3-2	TGTGCCAGCAGCCAAGGTCCGTCGGAGGAGACCCAGTACTTC	CASSQGPSEETQYF
TRBD1	NA	TRBJ1-2	TRBV7-2	TGTGCCAGCAGCTTAGCCCCATATAGGGACAGGGGAACCTATGGCTACACCTTC	CASSLAPYRDRGTYGYTF
NA	NA	TRBJ1-2	TRBV6-1	TGTGCCAGCAGTGAAACCAGGATGTATGGCTACACCTTC	CASSETRMYGYTF
NA	once	TRBJ2-3	TRBV27	TGTGCCAGCAGTTACCTGACGAGGAGCACAGATACGCAGTATTTT	CASSYLTRSTDTQYF
NA	NA	TRBJ1-3	TRBV7-2	TGTGCCAGCAGCTCTCAGTCGGGGAGCTTTGGAAACACCATATATTTT	CASSSQSGSFGNTIYF
TRBD2	few	TRBJ2-3	TRBV30	TGTGCCTGGAGGGGAACTAAGCGGGGGGGCAGCACAGATACGCAGTATTTT	CAWRGTKRGGSTDTQYF
NA	NA	TRBJ1-1	TRBV14	TGTGCCAGCAGCCAAGATTTAAAGGGGAAAGCTTTCTTT	CASSQDLKGKAFF
NA	NA	TRBJ1-1	TRBV12-5	TGTGCTAGTGGTTGGGGGGGCAGGGTAGTTACTGAAGCTTTCTTT	CASGWGGRVVTEAFF
NA	NA	TRBJ2-7	TRBV6-5	TGTGCCAGCATCTACAGGGAAGATTTCTACGAGCAGTACTTC	CASIYREDFYEQYF
TRBD1	NA	TRBJ1-2	TRBV9	TGTGCCAGCAGCGAGGGACAGGGTAGGGATGGCTACACCTTC	CASSEGQGRDGYTF
TRBD2	NA	TRBJ2-1	TRBV4-3	TGCGCCAGCAGCCACCTCAGCGGGGGGGCCTACAATGAGCAGTTCTTC	CASSHLSGGAYNEQFF
NA	NA	TRBJ1-1	TRBV9	TGTGCCAGCAGCGTAGTGACATACGTTGGTGAAGCTTTCTTT	CASSVVTYVGEAFF
NA	NA	TRBJ1-4	TRBV28	TGTGCCAGCGATTCTTTAGAGGGAGGGGGTGAAAAACTGTTTTTT	CASDSLEGGGEKLFF
NA	NA	TRBJ1-2	TRBV7-2	TGTGCCAGCAGCTTCATGCCTTCGGACAGTAACTATGGCTACACCTTC	CASSFMPSDSNYGYTF
TRBD1	NA	TRBJ2-7	TRBV27	TGTGCCAGCAGTTTCAACGAGGGGGCGCGGGACGAGCAGTACTTC	CASSFNEGARDEQYF
TRBD1	NA	TRBJ2-3	TRBV7-3	TGTGCCAGCGGTATAAACAGGGGGGCGCAGTATTTT	CASGINRGAQYF
TRBD1	NA	TRBJ1-2	TRBV5-1	TGCGCCAGCAGCGTAGACAGGGGACTTAACTATGGCTACACCTTC	CASSVDRGLNYGYTF
TRBD1	NA	TRBJ1-3	TRBV5-1	TGCGCCAGCAGCTTGGGTCCAGGGGGTGGAAACACCATATATTTT	CASSLGPGGGNTIYF
TRBD1	NA	TRBJ1-1	TRBV5-4	TGTGCCAGCAGCCCGACCGGGACAGGGAAGAGATACGCTGAAGCTTTCTTT	CASSPTGTGKRYAEAFF